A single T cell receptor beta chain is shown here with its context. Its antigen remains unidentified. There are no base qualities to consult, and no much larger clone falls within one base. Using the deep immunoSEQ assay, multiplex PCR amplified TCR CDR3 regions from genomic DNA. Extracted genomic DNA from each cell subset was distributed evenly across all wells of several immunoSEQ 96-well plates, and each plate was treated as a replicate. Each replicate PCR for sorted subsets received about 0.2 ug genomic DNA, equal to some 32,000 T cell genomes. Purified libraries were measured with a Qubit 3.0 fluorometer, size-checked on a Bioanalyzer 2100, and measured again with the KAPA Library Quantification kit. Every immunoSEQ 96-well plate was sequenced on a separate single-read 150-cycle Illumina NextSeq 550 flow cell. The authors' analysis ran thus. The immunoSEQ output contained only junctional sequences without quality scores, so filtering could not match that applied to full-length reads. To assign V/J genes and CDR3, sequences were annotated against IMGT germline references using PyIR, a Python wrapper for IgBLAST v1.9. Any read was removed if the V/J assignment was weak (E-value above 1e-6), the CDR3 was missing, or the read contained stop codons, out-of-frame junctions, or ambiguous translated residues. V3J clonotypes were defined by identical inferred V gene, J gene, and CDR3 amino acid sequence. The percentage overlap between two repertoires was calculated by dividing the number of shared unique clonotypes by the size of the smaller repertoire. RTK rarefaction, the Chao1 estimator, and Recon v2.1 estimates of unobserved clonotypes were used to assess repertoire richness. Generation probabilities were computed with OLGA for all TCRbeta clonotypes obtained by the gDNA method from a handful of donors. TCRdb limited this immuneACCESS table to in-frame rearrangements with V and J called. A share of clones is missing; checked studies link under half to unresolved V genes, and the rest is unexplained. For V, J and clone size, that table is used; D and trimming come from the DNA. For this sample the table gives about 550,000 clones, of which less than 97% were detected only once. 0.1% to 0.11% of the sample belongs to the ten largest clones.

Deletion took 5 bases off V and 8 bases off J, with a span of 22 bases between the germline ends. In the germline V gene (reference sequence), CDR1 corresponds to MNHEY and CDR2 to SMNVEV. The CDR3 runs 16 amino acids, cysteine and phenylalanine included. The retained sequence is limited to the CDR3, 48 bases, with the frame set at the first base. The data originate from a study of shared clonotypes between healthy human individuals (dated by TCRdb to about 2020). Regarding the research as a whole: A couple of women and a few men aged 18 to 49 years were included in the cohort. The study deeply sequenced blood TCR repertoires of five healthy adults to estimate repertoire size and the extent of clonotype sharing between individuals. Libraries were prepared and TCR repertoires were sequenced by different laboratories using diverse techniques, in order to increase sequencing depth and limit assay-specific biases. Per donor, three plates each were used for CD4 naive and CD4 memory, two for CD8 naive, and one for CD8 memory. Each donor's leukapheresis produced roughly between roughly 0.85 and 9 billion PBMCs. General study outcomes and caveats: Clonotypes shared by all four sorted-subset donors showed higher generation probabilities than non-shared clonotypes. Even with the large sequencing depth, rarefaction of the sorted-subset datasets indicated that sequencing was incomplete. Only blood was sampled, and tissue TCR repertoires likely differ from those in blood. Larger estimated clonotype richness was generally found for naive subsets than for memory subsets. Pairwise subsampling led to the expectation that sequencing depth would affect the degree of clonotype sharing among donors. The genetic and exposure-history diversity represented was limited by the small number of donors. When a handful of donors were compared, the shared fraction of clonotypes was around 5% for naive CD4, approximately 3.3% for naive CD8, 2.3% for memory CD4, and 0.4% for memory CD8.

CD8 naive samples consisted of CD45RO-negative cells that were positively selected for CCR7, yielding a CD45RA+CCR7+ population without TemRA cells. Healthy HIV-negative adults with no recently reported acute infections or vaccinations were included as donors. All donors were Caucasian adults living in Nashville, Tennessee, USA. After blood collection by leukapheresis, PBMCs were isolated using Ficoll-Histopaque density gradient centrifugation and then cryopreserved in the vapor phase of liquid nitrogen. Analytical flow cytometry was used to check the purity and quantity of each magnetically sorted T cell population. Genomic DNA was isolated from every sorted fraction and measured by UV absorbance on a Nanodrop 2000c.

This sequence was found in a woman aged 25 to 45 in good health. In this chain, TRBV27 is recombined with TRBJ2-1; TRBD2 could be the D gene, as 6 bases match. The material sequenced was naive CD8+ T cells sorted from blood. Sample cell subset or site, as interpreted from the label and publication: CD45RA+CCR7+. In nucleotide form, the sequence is TGTGCCAGCAGTCCAGGAGGACCGGGGACTGAGGATGAGCAGTTCTTC. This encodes CASSPGGPGTEDEQFF.